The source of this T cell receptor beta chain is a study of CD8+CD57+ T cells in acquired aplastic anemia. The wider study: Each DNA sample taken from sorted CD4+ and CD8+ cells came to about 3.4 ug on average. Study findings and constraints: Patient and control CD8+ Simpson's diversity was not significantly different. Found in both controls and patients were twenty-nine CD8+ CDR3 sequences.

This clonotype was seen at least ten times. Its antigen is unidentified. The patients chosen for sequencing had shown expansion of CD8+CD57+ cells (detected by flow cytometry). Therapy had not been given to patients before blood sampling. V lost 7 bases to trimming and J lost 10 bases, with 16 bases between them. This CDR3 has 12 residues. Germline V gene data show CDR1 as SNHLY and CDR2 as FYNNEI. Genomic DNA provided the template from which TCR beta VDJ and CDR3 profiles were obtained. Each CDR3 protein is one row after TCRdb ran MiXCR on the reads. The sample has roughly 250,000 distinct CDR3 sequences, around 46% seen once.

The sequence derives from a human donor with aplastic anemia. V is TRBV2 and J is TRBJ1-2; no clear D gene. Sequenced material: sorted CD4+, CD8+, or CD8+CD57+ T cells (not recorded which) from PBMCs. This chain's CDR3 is CASNTREWIYTF. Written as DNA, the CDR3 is TGTGCCAGCAATACCCGGGAGTGGATCTACACCTTC.